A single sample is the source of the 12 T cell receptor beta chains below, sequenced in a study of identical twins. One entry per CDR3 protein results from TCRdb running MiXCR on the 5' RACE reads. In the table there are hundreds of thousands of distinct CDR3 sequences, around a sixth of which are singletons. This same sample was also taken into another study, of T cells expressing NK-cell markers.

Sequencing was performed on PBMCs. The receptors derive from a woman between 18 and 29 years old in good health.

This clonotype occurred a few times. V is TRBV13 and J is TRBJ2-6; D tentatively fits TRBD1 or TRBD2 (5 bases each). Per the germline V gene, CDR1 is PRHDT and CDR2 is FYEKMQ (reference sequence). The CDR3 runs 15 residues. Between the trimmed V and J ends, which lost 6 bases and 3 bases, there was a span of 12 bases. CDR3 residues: CASSPTGHGANVLTF. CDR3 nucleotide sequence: TGTGCCAGCAGTCCAACGGGGCATGGGGCCAACGTCCTGACTTTC. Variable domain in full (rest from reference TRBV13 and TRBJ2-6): AAGVIQSPRHLIKEKRETATLKCYPIPRHDTVYWYQQGPGQDPQFLISFYEKMQSDKGSIPDRFSAQQFSDYHSELNMSSLELGDSALYFCASSPTGHGANVLTFGAGSRLTVL.

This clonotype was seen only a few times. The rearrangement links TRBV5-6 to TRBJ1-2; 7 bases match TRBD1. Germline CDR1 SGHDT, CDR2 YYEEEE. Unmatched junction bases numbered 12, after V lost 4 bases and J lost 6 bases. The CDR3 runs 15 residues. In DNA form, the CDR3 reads TGTGCCAGCAGCGCAACCGGGACAGCCTTTCATGGCTACACCTTC. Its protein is CASSATGTAFHGYTF.

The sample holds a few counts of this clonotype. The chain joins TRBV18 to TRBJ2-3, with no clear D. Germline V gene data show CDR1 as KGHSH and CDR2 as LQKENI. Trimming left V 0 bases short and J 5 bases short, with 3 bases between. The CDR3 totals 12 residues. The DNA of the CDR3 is TGTGCCAGCTCACCACCGATAGATACGCAGTATTTT. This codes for CASSPPIDTQYF.

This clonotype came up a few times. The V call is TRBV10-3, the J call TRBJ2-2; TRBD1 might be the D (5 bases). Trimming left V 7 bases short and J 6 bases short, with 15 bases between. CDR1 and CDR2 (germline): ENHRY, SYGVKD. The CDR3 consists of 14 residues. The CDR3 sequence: CAIIERQGSGELFF. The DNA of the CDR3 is TGTGCCATCATCGAGCGTCAGGGATCCGGGGAGCTGTTTTTT.

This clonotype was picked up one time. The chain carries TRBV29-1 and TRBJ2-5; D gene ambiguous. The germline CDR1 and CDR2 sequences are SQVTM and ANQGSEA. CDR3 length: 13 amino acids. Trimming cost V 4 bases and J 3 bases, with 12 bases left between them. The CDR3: CSVASGREETQYF. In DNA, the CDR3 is TGCAGCGTTGCGTCGGGCAGAGAAGAGACCCAGTACTTC.

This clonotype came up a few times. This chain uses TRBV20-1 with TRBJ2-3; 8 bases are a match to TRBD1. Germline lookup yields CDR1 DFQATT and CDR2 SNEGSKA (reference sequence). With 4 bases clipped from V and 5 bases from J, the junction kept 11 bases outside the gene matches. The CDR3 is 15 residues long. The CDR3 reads CSATPAGGIGDTQYF. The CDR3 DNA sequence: TGCAGTGCTACCCCCGCAGGGGGCATAGGAGATACGCAGTATTTT.

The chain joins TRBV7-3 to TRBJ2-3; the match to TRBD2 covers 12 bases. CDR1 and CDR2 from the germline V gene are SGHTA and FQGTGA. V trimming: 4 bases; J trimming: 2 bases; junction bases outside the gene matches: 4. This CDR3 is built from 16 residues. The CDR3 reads CASSSSSGGATDTQYF. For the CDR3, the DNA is TGTGCCAGCAGCTCCTCTAGCGGGGGGGCCACAGATACGCAGTATTTT. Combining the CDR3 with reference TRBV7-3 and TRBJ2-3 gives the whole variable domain GAGVSQTPSNKVTEKGKYVELRCDPISGHTALYWYRQSLGQGPEFLIYFQGTGAADDSGLPNDRFFAVRPEGSVSTLKIQRTERGDSAVYLCASSSSSGGATDTQYFGPGTRLTVL.

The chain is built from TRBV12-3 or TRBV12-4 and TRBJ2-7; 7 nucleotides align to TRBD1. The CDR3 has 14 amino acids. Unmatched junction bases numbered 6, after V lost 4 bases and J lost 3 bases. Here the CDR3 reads CASSWTGPYYEQYF. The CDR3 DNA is TGTGCCAGCAGTTGGACAGGCCCCTACTACGAGCAGTACTTC.

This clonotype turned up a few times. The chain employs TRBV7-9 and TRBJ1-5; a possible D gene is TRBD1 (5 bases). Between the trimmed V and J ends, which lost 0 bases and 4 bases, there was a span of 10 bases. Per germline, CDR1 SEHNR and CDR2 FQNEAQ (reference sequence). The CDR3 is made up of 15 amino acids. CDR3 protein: CASSLAGAGNQPQHF. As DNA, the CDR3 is TGTGCCAGCAGCTTAGCCGGGGCAGGGAATCAGCCCCAGCATTTT.

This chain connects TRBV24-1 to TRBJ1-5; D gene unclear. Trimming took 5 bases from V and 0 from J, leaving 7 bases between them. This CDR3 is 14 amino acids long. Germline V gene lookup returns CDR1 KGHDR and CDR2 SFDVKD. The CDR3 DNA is TGTGCCACCAGTGGTCGGAATAGCAATCAGCCCCAGCATTTT. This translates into CATSGRNSNQPQHF.

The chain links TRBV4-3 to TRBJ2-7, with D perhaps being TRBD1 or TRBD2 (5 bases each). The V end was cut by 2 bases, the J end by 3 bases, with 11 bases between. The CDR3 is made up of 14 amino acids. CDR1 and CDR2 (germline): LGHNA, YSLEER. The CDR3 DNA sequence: TGCGCCAGCAGCCAACAGAGGGGTCGCTACGAGCAGTACTTC. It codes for CASSQQRGRYEQYF.

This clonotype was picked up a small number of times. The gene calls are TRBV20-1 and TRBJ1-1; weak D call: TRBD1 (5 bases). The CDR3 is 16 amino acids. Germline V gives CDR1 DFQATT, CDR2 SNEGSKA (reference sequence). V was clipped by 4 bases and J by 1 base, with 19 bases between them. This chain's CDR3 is CSAIGHGPPKNTEAFF. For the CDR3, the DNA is TGCAGTGCTATTGGACACGGGCCCCCCAAGAACACTGAAGCTTTCTTT.